What follows are 3 T cell receptor beta chains derived from one specimen sequenced in a study of blood T cells in healthy people across ages. A sample-barcoded 5' primer and a J-beta primer mix were used in a second PCR of about 6 to 11 cycles. MiXCR, applied by TCRdb to the 5' RACE reads, yields one record per CDR3 protein. The sample includes about 730,000 distinct CDR3 sequences, approximately 39% of them seen just once. Sequenced material: blood. The receptors were gathered from an older woman in good health.

This chain connects TRBV20-1 to TRBJ2-3, with 7 bases that match TRBD1. The CDR3 contains 14 residues. V shed 6 bases and J 4 bases; nucleotides not matched to a gene: 10. Germline CDR1 and CDR2: DFQATT and SNEGSKA (reference sequence). The CDR3 is CSARHRGAADTQYF. CDR3 in DNA: TGCAGTGCGCGACACAGGGGCGCGGCAGATACGCAGTATTTT.

This clonotype was detected only a few times. The chain carries TRBV29-1 and TRBJ1-2; possibly TRBD1 for D (6 bases). The CDR3 is made up of 13 amino acids. V was shortened by 6 bases and J by 4 bases, with 15 bases between the two germline ends. Germline CDR1 is SQVTM and CDR2 is ANQGSEA. CDR3 sequence (DNA): TGCAGCGTGGTGGTGGGGGCGAGCTATGGCTACACCTTC. As protein: CSVVVGASYGYTF.

The chain has TRBV7-3 and TRBJ2-7; TRBD2 matches at 14 bases. Germline values: CDR1 SGHTA, CDR2 FQGTGA. V lost 2 bases and J lost 7; bases outside the gene matches: 13. The CDR3 totals 18 residues. CDR3 bases: TGTGCCAGCAGCTTAGGGACTAGCGGGAGAACCCAGTACAATGAGCAGTACTTC. This encodes CASSLGTSGRTQYNEQYF.